This TCR beta chain was sequenced in a study of blood T cell repertoires in COVID-19. Study summary: Italy, Spain and the United States were the sources of the convalescent and acute COVID-19 samples.

For this clone: Other nucleotide sequences in the sample specify the same CDR3.

Two negative PCRs, clearance, or symptom resolution characterized the recovered Cohort 3 donors. Per the original methods: Cell counts per sample came from amplifying reference gene primers. The method was immunoSEQ multiplex PCR; TCRdb's version includes in-frame clones alone and lacks a portion of them. V and J calls and clone size are as listed in that table; D and trimming were resolved from the DNA. This table holds roughly 250,000 clones, about 90% found once. Looked up from germline, CDR1 is ENHRY and CDR2 is SYGVKD. V was shortened by 2 bases and J by 4 bases, with 8 bases between the two germline ends. The CDR3 covers 13 residues.

The rearrangement joins TRBV10-3 to TRBJ1-1; TRBD1 is a possible D gene (6 bases). Source material: PBMCs or T cells enriched from blood (not recorded which). The sequence came from a woman in her late teens or twenties who had recovered from COVID-19. The CDR3 DNA reads TGTGCCATCAGTGAGGGGGGCGTCACTGAAGCTTTCTTT. This codes for CAISEGGVTEAFF.